The entry below gives a single T cell receptor beta chain sequence along with its context. The table lists this clone with a count of one. Its specific antigen is unknown. Base qualities are not provided; no much larger clone lies one nucleotide away. Trimming accounts for 6 bases at V and 7 bases at J, while the number of junction bases matched to no gene is 8. The CDR3 spans 14 residues, from the cysteine through the phenylalanine. Only the CDR3 region is kept as DNA, spanning 42 bases read in frame from base 1. The germline V gene specifies MNHEY as CDR1 and SVGAGI as CDR2. This specimen belongs to a study of blood T cell repertoires in COVID-19 (TCRdb year 2020). As for the study more broadly: The collaborator samples originated in the United States, Italy and Spain and spanned the acute and convalescent phases of COVID-19. The prospective study material was composed of cDNA or gDNA derived from T cells, B-cell-depleted T cells, or PBMCs. Deeply sampled blood TCRbeta repertoires from subjects exposed to, actively infected with, or recovered from COVID-19 were included in the dataset. The repertoires were released in a freely available public database meant as a resource for research on the immune response to SARS-CoV-2. The samples were drawn from the first 160 participants of the ongoing ImmuneRACE study and from under 1,500 subjects provided by 6 global collaborators. The sample metadata nearly always contained a de-identified subject ID, COVID-19 status, age in years and sex. Where available, HLA class I and class II types were obtained from metadata supplied by the sample provider rather than from assay-based typing. General study outcomes and caveats: How much clinical and demographic metadata was included differed by source and by participant, and the metadata was provided uncurated.

TCRbeta CDR3 regions were amplified from genomic DNA using the immunoSEQ Assay, a bias-controlled multiplex PCR. The published analysis was carried out like this. Nucleated cell counts per sample were estimated from amplification of reference gene primers within the assay. To quantify the absolute abundance of each unique TCRbeta CDR3 rearrangement, sequence reads were collapsed and filtered. For each sample, productive Simpson clonality was calculated as the square root of Simpson's diversity index over productive rearrangements. TCRdb took over this immuneACCESS table, retaining in-frame rearrangements with V and J assigned. Such tables are incomplete; in checked studies, under half of the missing clones stem from an unresolved V gene, and the remainder is unexplained. V and J calls plus clone size are reproduced from that table; the DNA served to infer D and trimming. This sample gives fewer than 400,000 clones in total; 80% to 90% of them show up just once. Roughly 2.3% of the sample is in the top ten clones.

Participants in the prospective study were aged about 18 to 95 years, lived in 20 to 30 United States geographic areas, and enrolled through a virtual design. Cohort assignment in the prospective study relied on participant-reported clinical history from a screening survey and a study questionnaire. Recovered participants in ImmuneRACE Cohort 3 were defined by two consecutive negative NP/OP PCR tests, clearance by a healthcare professional, or resolution of symptoms. Each participant in the prospective study had whole blood, serum and a nasopharyngeal or oropharyngeal swab collected by mobile phlebotomists. Participants in the prospective study had the option to provide additional blood draws and questionnaires over an approximately 2-month period. Before DNA extraction, prospective study blood samples were shipped either frozen or at room temperature.

Sequencing was performed on PBMCs or T cells enriched from blood (not recorded which). This receptor was obtained from a man younger than 45 who had recovered from COVID-19. The chain uses TRBV6-5 and TRBJ1-5; 8 central nucleotides agree with TRBD1. The nucleotides read TGTGCCAGCAGACCAGGACAGGGCTCACAGCCCCAGCATTTT. It specifies CASRPGQGSQPQHF.